A selection of T cell receptor beta chains follows, all from one sample in a study of shared clonotypes between healthy human individuals. The data were produced by immunoSEQ multiplex PCR, yet TCRdb's version contains in-frame clones alone and is incomplete. The sample lists about 2.1 million clones, roughly 93% occurring once. Sequencing was carried out using naive CD8+ T cells from PBMCs. These receptors were obtained from a man in his late teens or twenties in good health. Some clones in this sample may be carry-over from other donors' samples. The CDR3 runs from the conserved cysteine through the conserved F or W. The order of the fields is J gene, D gene, V gene, clone size, CDR3 protein, CDR3 DNA. The D gene is left open where the match is weak. Some rows have no size entry. The others give once, few or many, or a class for an expanded clone.

>TRBJ2-7|NA|TRBV9|NA
CASSVGGGHSTYEQYF
TGTGCCAGCAGCGTAGGTGGGGGGCACTCGACCTACGAGCAGTACTTC
>TRBJ1-2|TRBD1|TRBV7-2|NA
CASSFGTGYGYTF
TGTGCCAGCAGCTTCGGGACAGGCTATGGCTACACCTTC
>TRBJ2-5|TRBD2|TRBV19|NA
CASSVNRRLAGGETQYF
TGTGCCAGTAGTGTGAACCGACGACTAGCTGGGGGAGAGACCCAGTACTTC
>TRBJ1-5|TRBD1|TRBV27|NA
CASSSPDRGYSNQPQHF
TGTGCCAGCAGTTCCCCGGACAGGGGCTATAGCAATCAGCCCCAGCATTTT
>TRBJ2-7|TRBD1|TRBV9|NA
CASSGTGSSYEQYF
TGTGCCAGCAGCGGGACAGGGAGCTCCTACGAGCAGTACTTC
>TRBJ2-3|NA|TRBV5-5|NA
CASSPRLERALASTDTQYF
TGTGCCAGCAGCCCGCGACTAGAAAGGGCCCTTGCTAGCACAGATACGCAGTATTTT
>TRBJ2-7|TRBD1|TRBV6-5|NA
CASSYGQGGIYEQYF
TGTGCCAGCAGTTACGGACAGGGGGGAATTTACGAGCAGTACTTC
>TRBJ2-1|TRBD2|TRBV19|NA
CASSIAYSGLAGNEQFF
TGTGCCAGTAGTATAGCCTACTCCGGGCTAGCGGGGAATGAGCAGTTCTTC
>TRBJ1-6|NA|TRBV4-3|NA
CASRTSWDNSPLHF
TGCGCCAGCAGGACGAGTTGGGATAATTCACCCCTCCACTTT
>TRBJ2-1|NA|TRBV4-3|NA
CASSQGVSSYNEQFF
TGCGCCAGCAGCCAAGGTGTCAGCTCCTACAATGAGCAGTTCTTC
>TRBJ2-5|TRBD2|TRBV27|once
CASGSGLAGGMKETQYF
TGTGCCAGCGGGTCGGGACTAGCGGGAGGGATGAAAGAGACCCAGTACTTC
>TRBJ2-1|NA|TRBV5-6|NA
CASSTDLYNEQFF
TGTGCCAGCAGCACGGACCTCTACAATGAGCAGTTCTTC
>TRBJ1-4|NA|TRBV19|NA
CASTPGRGSGADEKLFF
TGTGCCAGTACCCCGGGCAGGGGAAGCGGTGCTGATGAAAAACTGTTTTTT
>TRBJ2-5|NA|TRBV28|NA
CASSFPPHIAGPMTETQYF
TGTGCCAGCAGTTTCCCCCCCCATATTGCAGGGCCCATGACTGAGACCCAGTACTTC
>TRBJ1-1|NA|TRBV11-2|few
CASSLGGEAFF
TGTGCCAGCAGCTTAGGGGGAGAAGCTTTCTTT